The rows below give T cell receptor beta chains drawn from one sample of a study of T cell repertoires in cytomegalovirus infection. MiXCR was run by TCRdb on the reads, yielding one entry per CDR3 protein. The sample yields roughly 320,000 distinct CDR3 sequences, more than 8% seen once. What was sequenced was PBMCs. Source of these receptors: a human donor in good health (CMV status not recorded). Some clones in this sample may be carry-over from other donors' samples. CDR3s include the opening cysteine and the closing phenylalanine or tryptophan. The D gene is left open where the match is weak. A clone size is listed for some rows: how often the clone was seen (once, few, many), or a class if it is expanded.

j_call v_call d_call clone_size cdr3_nt cdr3_aa
TRBJ1-6 TRBV4-2 . few TGTGCCAGCAGCCAAGATCGTTTAGGGGATTCACCCCTCCACTTT CASSQDRLGDSPLHF
TRBJ1-1 TRBV7-2 TRBD1 . TGTGCCAGCAGCGCGAGGGGACAGGGTAGAACTGAAGCTTTCTTT CASSARGQGRTEAFF
TRBJ2-5 TRBV7-2 . many TGTGCCAGCAGCCAACGATCTCAGGGGGGCCCAGAGACCCAGTACTTC CASSQRSQGGPETQYF
TRBJ2-2 TRBV9 . . TGTGCCAGCAGCGTAGCTCTGCGGTTGAACACCGGGGAGCTGTTTTTT CASSVALRLNTGELFF
TRBJ2-1 TRBV2 TRBD1 . TGTGCCAGGACAGGGGCCTACAATGAGCAGTTCTTC CARTGAYNEQFF
TRBJ2-1 TRBV6-6 TRBD2 many TGTGCCAGCATCAAAGTGATGGGCAAAGCGGGGGCGGGGTACAATGAGCAGTTCTTC CASIKVMGKAGAGYNEQFF
TRBJ1-5 TRBV7-2 . many TGTGCCAGCAGCTTAGGGCACCGCAATCAGCCCCAGCATTTT CASSLGHRNQPQHF
TRBJ2-3 TRBV4-3 . . TGCGCCAGCAGCCAAAGCCCGCGGGACACAGATACGCAGTATTTT CASSQSPRDTDTQYF
TRBJ1-5 TRBV6-1 . . TGTGCCAGCAGTGAAGGGTTGGGTCAGCCCCAGCATTTT CASSEGLGQPQHF
TRBJ2-3 TRBV28 . many TGTGCCAGCAGTTTAGTTAGTGGGGGCGGAGATACGCAGTATTTT CASSLVSGGGDTQYF
TRBJ1-5 TRBV10-3 . . TGTGCCATCAGTGATGTTATGGGTCGGGGAACGGGACAGCCCCAGCATTTT CAISDVMGRGTGQPQHF
TRBJ1-5 TRBV7-2 TRBD1 many TGTGCCAGCAGCTTAGAAGGGGACAGGGAATATCGGTATCAGCCCCAGCATTTT CASSLEGDREYRYQPQHF
TRBJ2-5 TRBV4-3 . . TGCGCCAGCAGCCGACTGGGGGGGGCGGACGTAGTACGGTTAGAGACCCAGTACTTC CASSRLGGADVVRLETQYF
TRBJ1-5 TRBV6-2/TRBV6-3 . many TGTGCCAGCAGATACTCAGGCAGTGCCAATCAGCCCCAGCATTTT CASRYSGSANQPQHF
TRBJ1-3 TRBV20-1 . . TGCAGTGCTAGAGAGGGAGGCTCTGGAAACACCATATATTTT CSAREGGSGNTIYF
TRBJ2-7 TRBV7-2 . . TGTGCCAGCAGCTTATTACGGGGAATGGCCTACGAGCAGTACTTC CASSLLRGMAYEQYF
TRBJ1-4 TRBV6-6 TRBD1 many TGTGCCAGCAGTACCGGGACAGGGGGATTTAATGAAAAACTGTTTTTT CASSTGTGGFNEKLFF
TRBJ2-6 TRBV20-1 . . TGCAGTGCTGGGGGAGGGGGGTCCGGGGCCAACGTCCTGACTTTC CSAGGGGSGANVLTF
TRBJ2-1 TRBV7-2 TRBD2 many TGTGCCAGCAGCTTAGCGCATGGTAGCGGGGGGGAGCAGTTCTTC CASSLAHGSGGEQFF
TRBJ2-1 TRBV27 . . TGTGCCAGCAGTTCAGCGGGCGCGTACAATGAGCAGTTCTTC CASSSAGAYNEQFF
TRBJ2-2 TRBV7-2 . many TGTGCCAGCAGCCTGAACGCCCCCGGGACGGCGACCGGGGAGCTGTTTTTT CASSLNAPGTATGELFF
TRBJ2-5 TRBV7-3 . many TGTGCCAGCAGGCGACAGCCGGGACAACAAGAGACCCAGTACTTC CASRRQPGQQETQYF
TRBJ2-5 TRBV28 TRBD2 few TGTGCCAGCCGTCCAGCGGGAGCCCTGGAGACCCAGTACTTC CASRPAGALETQYF
TRBJ2-2 TRBV7-2 TRBD2 many TGTGCCAGCAGCTTATCGGGCGGGGGGATCGGGGAGCTGTTTTTT CASSLSGGGIGELFF
TRBJ2-2 TRBV20-1 . . TGCAGTGCTAGGAATCGCAGGGCGGGCACCGGGGAGCTGTTTTTT CSARNRRAGTGELFF
TRBJ1-1 TRBV12-3/TRBV12-4 TRBD1 . TGTGCCAGCACCCCAATAAACAGGGGTTACACTGAAGCTTTCTTT CASTPINRGYTEAFF
TRBJ2-1 TRBV20-1 TRBD2 . TGCAGTGCTAGATTGTCCAGCGGGGGTCCCTACAATGAGCAGTTCTTC CSARLSSGGPYNEQFF
TRBJ2-5 TRBV6-5 . . TGTGCCAGCAGTGCCACAACAGGGTATCGGGAGGAGACCCAGTACTTC CASSATTGYREETQYF
TRBJ2-5 TRBV9 TRBD1 . TGTGCCAGCAGCCCTGGGACAGGGGGCGGCGAGACCCAGTACTTC CASSPGTGGGETQYF
TRBJ2-7 TRBV12-3/TRBV12-4 . . TGTGCCAGCACCCGGGGGCCGTCCTACGAGCAGTACTTC CASTRGPSYEQYF
TRBJ2-2 TRBV6-4 TRBD1 . TGTGCCAGCAGTGACAGGGGGCGGACCGGGGAGCTGTTTTTT CASSDRGRTGELFF
TRBJ1-1 TRBV6-1 TRBD1 few TGTGCCAGCAGTGACGGGGCAAGGGGGCTTGCTTTCTTT CASSDGARGLAFF